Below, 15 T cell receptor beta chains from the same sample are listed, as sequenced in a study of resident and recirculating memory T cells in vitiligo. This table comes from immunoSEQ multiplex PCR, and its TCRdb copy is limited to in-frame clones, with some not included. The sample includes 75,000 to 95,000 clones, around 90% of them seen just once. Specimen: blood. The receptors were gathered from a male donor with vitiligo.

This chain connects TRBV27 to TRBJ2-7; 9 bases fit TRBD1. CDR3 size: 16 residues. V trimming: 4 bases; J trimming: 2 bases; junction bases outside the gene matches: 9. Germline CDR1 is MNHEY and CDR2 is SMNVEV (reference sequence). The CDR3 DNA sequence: TGTGCCAGCAGTTCTCGGGACAGGGTGGGGGCCTACGAGCAGTACTTC. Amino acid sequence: CASSSRDRVGAYEQYF.

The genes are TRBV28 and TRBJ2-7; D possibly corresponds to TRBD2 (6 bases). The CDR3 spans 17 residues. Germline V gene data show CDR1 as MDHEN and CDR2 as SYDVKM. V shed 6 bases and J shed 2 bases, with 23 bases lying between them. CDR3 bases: TGTGCCAGCAGCCCGTTCGAACCTTTGGGGGGAGCCTACGAGCAGTACTTC. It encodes CASSPFEPLGGAYEQYF.

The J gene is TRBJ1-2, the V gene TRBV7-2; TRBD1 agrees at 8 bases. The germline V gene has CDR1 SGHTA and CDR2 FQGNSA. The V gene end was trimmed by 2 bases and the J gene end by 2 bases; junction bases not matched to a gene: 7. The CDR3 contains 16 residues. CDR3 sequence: CASSLFAQGANYGYTF. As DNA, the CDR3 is TGTGCCAGCAGCTTATTTGCCCAGGGGGCCAACTATGGCTACACCTTC.

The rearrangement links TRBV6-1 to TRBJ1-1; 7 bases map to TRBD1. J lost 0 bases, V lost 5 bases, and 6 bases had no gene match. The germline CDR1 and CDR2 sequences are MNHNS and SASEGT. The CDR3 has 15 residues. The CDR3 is CASSLHTGVNTEAFF. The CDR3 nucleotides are TGTGCCAGCAGTCTTCATACAGGGGTGAACACTGAAGCTTTCTTT.

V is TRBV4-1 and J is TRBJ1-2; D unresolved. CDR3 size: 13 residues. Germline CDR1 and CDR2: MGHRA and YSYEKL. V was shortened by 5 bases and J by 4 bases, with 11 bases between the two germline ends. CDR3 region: CASSETSGYGYTF. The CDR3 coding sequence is TGCGCCAGCAGCGAGACATCCGGCTATGGCTACACCTTC.

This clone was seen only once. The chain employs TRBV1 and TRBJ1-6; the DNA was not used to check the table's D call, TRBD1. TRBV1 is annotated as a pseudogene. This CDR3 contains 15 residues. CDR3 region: CTSRHARGNNSPLHF. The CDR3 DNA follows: TGCACCAGCCGACACGCGAGGGGGAATAATTCACCCCTCCACTTT.

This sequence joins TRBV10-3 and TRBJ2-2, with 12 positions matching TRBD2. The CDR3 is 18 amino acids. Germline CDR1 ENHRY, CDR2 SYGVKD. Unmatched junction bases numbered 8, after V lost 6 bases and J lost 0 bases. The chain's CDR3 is CAIRLLRTSGANTGELFF. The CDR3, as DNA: TGTGCCATCAGACTGCTCAGGACTAGCGGGGCGAACACCGGGGAGCTGTTTTTT.

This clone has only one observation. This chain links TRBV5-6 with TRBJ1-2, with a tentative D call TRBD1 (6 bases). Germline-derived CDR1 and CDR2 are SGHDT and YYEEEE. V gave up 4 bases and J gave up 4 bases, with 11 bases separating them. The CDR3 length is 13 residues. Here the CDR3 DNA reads TGTGCCAGCAGCCCGAGGGGGAGCTATGGCTACACCTTC. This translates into CASSPRGSYGYTF.

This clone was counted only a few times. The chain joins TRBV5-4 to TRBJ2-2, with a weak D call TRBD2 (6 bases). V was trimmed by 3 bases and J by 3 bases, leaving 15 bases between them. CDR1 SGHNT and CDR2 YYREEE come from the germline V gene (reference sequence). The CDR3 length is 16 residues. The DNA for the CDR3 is TGTGCCAGCAGCTCCGCTGAGCGGAGGGACACCGGGGAGCTGTTTTTT. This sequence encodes CASSSAERRDTGELFF.

CDR3 residues: CASSIGTGEDYGYTF. The CDR3 DNA follows: TGTGCCAGCAGTATTGGGACAGGGGAGGACTATGGCTACACCTTC. The chain recombines TRBV28 with TRBJ1-2; 10 positions agree with TRBD1. The CDR3 consists of 15 residues. Trimming at V came to 5 bases and at J to 3 bases, leaving 6 bases not matched to a gene. The V gene's germline CDR1 is MDHEN and CDR2 SYDVKM.

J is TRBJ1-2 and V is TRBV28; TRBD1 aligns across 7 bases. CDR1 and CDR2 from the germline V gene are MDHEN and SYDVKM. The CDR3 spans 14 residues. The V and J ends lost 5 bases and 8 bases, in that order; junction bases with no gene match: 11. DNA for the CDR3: TGTGCCAGCAGTCTGGCAAGGGGGCTCGGGGGCTACACCTTC. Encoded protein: CASSLARGLGGYTF.

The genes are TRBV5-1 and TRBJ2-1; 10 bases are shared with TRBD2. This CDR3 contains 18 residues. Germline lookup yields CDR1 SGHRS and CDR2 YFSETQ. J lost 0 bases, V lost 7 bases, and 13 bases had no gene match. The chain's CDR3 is CASGPTRTSGYSYNEQFF. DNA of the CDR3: TGCGCCAGCGGACCCACAAGGACTAGCGGTTACTCCTACAATGAGCAGTTCTTC.

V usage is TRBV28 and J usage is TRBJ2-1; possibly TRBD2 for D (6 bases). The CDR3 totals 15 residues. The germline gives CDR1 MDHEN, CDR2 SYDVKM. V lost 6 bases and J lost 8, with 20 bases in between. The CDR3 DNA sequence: TGTGCCAGCAGGCCCGGCGGAGGGCAGGGATATGAGCAGTTCTTC. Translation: CASRPGGGQGYEQFF.

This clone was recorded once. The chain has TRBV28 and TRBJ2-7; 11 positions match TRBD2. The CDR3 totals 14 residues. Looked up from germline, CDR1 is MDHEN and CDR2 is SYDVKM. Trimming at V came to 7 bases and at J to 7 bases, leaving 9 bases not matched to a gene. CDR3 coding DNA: TGTGCCAGCATCGGGACTAGCGGAAATGGAGAGCAGTACTTC. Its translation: CASIGTSGNGEQYF.

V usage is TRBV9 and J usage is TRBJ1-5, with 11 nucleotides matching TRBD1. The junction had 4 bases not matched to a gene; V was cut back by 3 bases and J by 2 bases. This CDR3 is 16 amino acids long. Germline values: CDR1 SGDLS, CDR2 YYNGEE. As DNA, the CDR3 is TGTGCCAGCAGCGCGGGGACAGGGGGAGGCAATCAGCCCCAGCATTTT. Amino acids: CASSAGTGGGNQPQHF.